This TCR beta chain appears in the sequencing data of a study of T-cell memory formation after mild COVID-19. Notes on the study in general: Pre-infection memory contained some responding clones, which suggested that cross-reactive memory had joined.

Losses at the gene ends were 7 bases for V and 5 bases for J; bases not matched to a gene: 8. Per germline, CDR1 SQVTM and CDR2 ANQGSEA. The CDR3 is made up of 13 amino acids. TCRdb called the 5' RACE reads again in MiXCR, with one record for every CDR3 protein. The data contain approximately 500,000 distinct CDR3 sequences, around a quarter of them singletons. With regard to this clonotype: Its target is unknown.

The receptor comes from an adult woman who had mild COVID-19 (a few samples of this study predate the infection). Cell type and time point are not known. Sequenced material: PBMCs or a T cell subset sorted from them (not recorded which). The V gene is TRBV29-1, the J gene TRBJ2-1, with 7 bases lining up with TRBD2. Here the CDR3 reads CSAGGRRNNEQFF. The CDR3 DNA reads TGCAGCGCGGGGGGTCGGCGTAACAATGAGCAGTTCTTC.